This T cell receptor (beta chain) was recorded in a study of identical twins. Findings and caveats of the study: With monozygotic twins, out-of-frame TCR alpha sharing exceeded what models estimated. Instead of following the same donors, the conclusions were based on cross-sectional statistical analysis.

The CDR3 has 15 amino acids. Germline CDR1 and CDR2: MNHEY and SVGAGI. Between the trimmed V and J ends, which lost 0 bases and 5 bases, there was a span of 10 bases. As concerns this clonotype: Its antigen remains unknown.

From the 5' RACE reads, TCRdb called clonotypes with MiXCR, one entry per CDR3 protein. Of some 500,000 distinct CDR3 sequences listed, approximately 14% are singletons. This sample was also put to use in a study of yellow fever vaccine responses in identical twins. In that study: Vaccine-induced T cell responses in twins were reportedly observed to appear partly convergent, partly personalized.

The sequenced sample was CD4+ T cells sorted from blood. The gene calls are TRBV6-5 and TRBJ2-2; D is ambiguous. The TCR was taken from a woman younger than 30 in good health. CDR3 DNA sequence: TGTGCCAGCAGTTACTCGAATATCAGGACCGGGGAGCTGTTTTTT. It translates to CASSYSNIRTGELFF.